Below are 7 T cell receptor beta chains sequenced from a single sample in a study of beta chain features in type 1 diabetes. The antigens for these receptors are not known. Findings and caveats of the study: Type 1 diabetes patients had TCRB CDR3s that were shorter (moderately but significantly so) in all four CD4+ subsets.

Every isolated RNA sample was fully reverse transcribed, so sequencing captured expressed TCRB transcripts. Sequenced by immunoSEQ multiplex PCR; TCRdb stores in-frame clones only, minus some. The data show 130,000 or so clones, with around 9% seen just once and roughly 0.75% held by the top ten. Sequenced input: central memory CD4+ T cells from blood. The receptors originated from a man between 25 and 39 years old with type 1 diabetes.

The chain links TRBV18 to TRBJ2-7; TRBD1 matches 9 bases. Looked up from germline, CDR1 is KGHSH and CDR2 is LQKENI. The CDR3 totals 11 residues. Trimming took 5 bases from V and 13 from J; bases not matched to a gene: 6. The chain's CDR3 is CASSDDRGVYF. DNA for the CDR3: TGTGCCAGCTCAGACGACAGGGGGGTTTACTTC. The full variable domain, rest sourced from reference TRBV18 and TRBJ2-7, is NAGVMQNPRHLVRRRGQEARLRCSPMKGHSHVYWYRQLPEEGLKFMVYLQKENIIDESGMPKERFSAEFPKEGPSILRIQQVVRGDSAAYFCASSDDRGVYFGPGTRLTVT.

This clone has more than one count but fewer than ten. V is TRBV30 and J is TRBJ1-5; D call uncertain. Deletions cut 0 bases from V and 4 bases from J, with 7 bases between. From germline, CDR1 is GTSNPN and CDR2 SVGIG (reference sequence). This CDR3 region has 13 residues. This CDR3 reads CAWSVRMNQPQHF. CDR3 nucleotide sequence: TGTGCCTGGAGTGTCAGGATGAATCAGCCCCAGCATTTT.

The genes are TRBV28 and TRBJ2-5; 7 nucleotides match TRBD1. This CDR3 has 15 residues. V lost 6 bases and J lost 4; bases outside the gene matches: 11. Germline V lookup: CDR1 MDHEN, CDR2 SYDVKM. The CDR3 coding sequence is TGTGCCAGCAGAATCCGAACAGGGGCGGGAGAGACCCAGTACTTC. Residues: CASRIRTGAGETQYF.

Only a few counts were recorded for this clone. CDR3 sequence: CASSTSTGELFF. The DNA for the CDR3 is TGTGCCAGCAGCACGAGCACCGGGGAGCTGTTTTTT. V and J are TRBV6-6 and TRBJ2-2; no clear D. The germline gives CDR1 MNHNY, CDR2 SVGAGI (reference sequence). The CDR3 is 12 amino acids. The V end was cut by 6 bases, the J end by 4 bases, with 6 bases between.

This chain joins TRBV14 and TRBJ2-5; D is ambiguous. The CDR3 runs 13 residues. V was trimmed by 1 base and J by 1 base, leaving 4 bases between them. CDR1 is SGHDN, CDR2 FVKESK, per germline. As DNA, the CDR3 is TGTGCCAGCAGCCAAGGGCCCCAAGAGACCCAGTACTTC. Translation gives CASSQGPQETQYF.

Worth noting for this clone: Sequence at one end of the junction differs from germline and may be a read error. The V call is TRBV6-1, the J call TRBJ1-6; D is ambiguous. Germline values: CDR1 MNHNS, CDR2 SASEGT. The CDR3 has 15 amino acids. The CDR3 DNA is TGTGCCAGCGGTGACAATCATGAGTATAATTCACCCCTCCACTTT. Translating gives CASGDNHEYNSPLHF.

V is TRBV4-2 and J is TRBJ2-7; TRBD1 agrees at 9 bases. The CDR3 is 15 amino acids. The V gene's germline CDR1 is LGHNA and CDR2 YNFKEQ. V was pared by 1 base and J by 3 bases, with 4 bases of the junction left unmatched. In DNA, the CDR3 is TGTGCCAGCAGCCAAGGAACGGGACAGGGCTACGAGCAGTACTTC. This gives the protein CASSQGTGQGYEQYF.